This TCR beta chain comes out of a study of T cell repertoires in cytomegalovirus infection. On the study more broadly: Indicated by public TCR beta signatures were CMV infection and matching HLA type.

MiXCR was run by TCRdb on the reads, yielding one entry per CDR3 protein. Here the sample spans 85,000 to 130,000 distinct CDR3 sequences, less than 25% being singletons. Germline values: CDR1 DFQATT, CDR2 SNEGSKA (reference sequence). The CDR3 covers 13 residues. V gave up 2 bases and J gave up 0 bases, with 8 bases separating them. Points from the study as a whole: Clonotypes of TCR beta that were HLA-C-restricted and CMV-specific dominated the ex vivo response. Cumulated frequencies of public TCR beta families served to identify carriers of CMV plus the relevant HLA.

This clonotype was seen a few times. Its cognate antigen is unknown. This TCR was sampled from a human donor in good health (CMV status not recorded). Some clones in this sample may be carry-over from other donors' samples. The V and J genes are TRBV20-1 and TRBJ2-7, with D unresolved. The sample was CD8+ T cells from PBMCs. Here the CDR3 DNA reads TGCAGTGCTAGAATCGCTGCCTCCTACGAGCAGTACTTC. It specifies CSARIAASYEQYF.